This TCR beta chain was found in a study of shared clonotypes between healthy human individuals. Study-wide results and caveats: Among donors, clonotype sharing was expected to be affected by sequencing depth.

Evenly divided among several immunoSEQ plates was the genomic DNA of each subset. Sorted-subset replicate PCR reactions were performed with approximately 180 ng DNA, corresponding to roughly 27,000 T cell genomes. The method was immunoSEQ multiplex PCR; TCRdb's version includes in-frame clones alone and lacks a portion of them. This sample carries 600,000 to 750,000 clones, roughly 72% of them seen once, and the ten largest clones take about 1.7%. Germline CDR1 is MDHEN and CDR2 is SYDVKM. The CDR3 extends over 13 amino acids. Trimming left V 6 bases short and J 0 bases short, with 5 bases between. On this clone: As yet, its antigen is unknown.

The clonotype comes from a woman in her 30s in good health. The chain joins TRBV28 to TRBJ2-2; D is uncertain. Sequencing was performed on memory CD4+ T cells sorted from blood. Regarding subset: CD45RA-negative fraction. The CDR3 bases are TGTGCCAGCAGCTCCCCGAACACCGGGGAGCTGTTTTTT. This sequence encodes CASSSPNTGELFF. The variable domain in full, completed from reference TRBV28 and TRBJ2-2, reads DVKVTQSSRYLVKRTGEKVFLECVQDMDHENMFWYRQDPGLGLRLIYFSYDVKMKEKGDIPEGYSVSREKKERFSLILESASTNQTSMYLCASSSPNTGELFFGEGSRLTVL.